This T cell receptor beta chain was identified during a study of identical twins. Each CDR3 protein gets one entry after TCRdb re-called the 5' RACE reads with MiXCR. Among 200,000 to 250,000 distinct CDR3 sequences listed, 5.5% to 7.5% were seen once. Trimming shortened V by 2 bases and J by 8 bases, and 10 bases separated the two germline ends. The CDR3 spans 13 residues. Germline lookup yields CDR1 MNHEY and CDR2 SVGEGT. The data also belong to a second study, concerning T cells expressing NK-cell markers.

The V call is TRBV6-2 or TRBV6-3, the J call TRBJ2-1; no reliable D call. The sample was CD8+ T cells sorted from blood. This sequence originates from a woman aged 18-29 years in good health. CDR3 coding DNA: TGTGCCAGCAGTTACAGTTTAGTCTATGAGCAGTTCTTC. Translating gives CASSYSLVYEQFF.